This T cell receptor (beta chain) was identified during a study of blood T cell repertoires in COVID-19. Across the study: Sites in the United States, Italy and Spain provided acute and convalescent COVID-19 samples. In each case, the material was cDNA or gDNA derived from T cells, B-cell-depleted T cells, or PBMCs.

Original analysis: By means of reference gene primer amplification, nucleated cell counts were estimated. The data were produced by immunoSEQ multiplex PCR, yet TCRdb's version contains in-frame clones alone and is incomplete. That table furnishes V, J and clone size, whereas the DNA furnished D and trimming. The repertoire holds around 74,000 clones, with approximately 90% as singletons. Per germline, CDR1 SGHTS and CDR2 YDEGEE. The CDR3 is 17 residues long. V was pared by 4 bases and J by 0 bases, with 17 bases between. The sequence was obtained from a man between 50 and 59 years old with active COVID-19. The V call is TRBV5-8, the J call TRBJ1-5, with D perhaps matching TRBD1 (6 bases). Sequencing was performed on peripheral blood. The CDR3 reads CASSAGDRRYSNQPQHF. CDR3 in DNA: TGTGCCAGCAGCGCAGGAGACAGGAGATATAGCAATCAGCCCCAGCATTTT.